The entry below gives a single T cell receptor beta chain sequence along with its context. Its antigen is still unknown. The cohort was made up of several hundred healthy bone marrow donors. All cohort members were sampled while nominally healthy, although unrecorded immune exposures were likely present. The donor was CMV seronegative and belonged to the group of 352 seronegative cohort members. Every donor gave a peripheral blood sample, and the peripheral blood mononuclear cells from that sample were used for TCR beta sequencing. Genomic DNA extraction from the blood cell samples was performed with the Qiagen DNeasy Blood Extraction Kit. V and J are trimmed by 8 bases and 0 bases, and the gene matches miss 14 bases of the junction. The CDR3 goes from the cysteine to the phenylalanine over 18 residues. Just CDR3 DNA is preserved here, 54 bases in frame from base 1. CDR1 and CDR2 (ENHRY, SYGVKD) derive from the germline V gene.

Receptors were amplified or captured by the immunoSEQ multiplex PCR assay. A mixture of 60 forward primers for TCR Vbeta segments and 13 reverse primers for TCR Jbeta segments was used in the multiplex PCR. The CDR3 region of rearranged TCR beta genes was amplified from genomic DNA with a multiplex PCR assay. On the Illumina HiSeq System, the amplified TCR beta libraries were sequenced as 87-base-pair reads. Processing in the source paper ran as follows. A later analysis tallied roughly 80 million unique TCR beta chains across the approximately 670 repertoires, and about 10 million of those chains were shared by two or more donors. Raw reads were error-corrected and collapsed into unique sequences by a nearest-neighbor algorithm in which closely related sequences were merged to remove PCR and sequencing errors. CDR3 sequences were aligned to IMGT reference sequences to assign V, D and J gene segments. Each retained sequence needed at least a six-nucleotide match to both a V gene segment and a J gene segment. Rearrangements were called productive when the CDR3 lacked stop codons and stayed in frame with V and J; all others were non-productive. CDR3 was defined according to IMGT convention as the region running from the second conserved V-encoded cysteine to the conserved J-encoded phenylalanine. Sequences without an unambiguous match to a single V gene segment were excluded from the earlier analysis of almost 600 of the donors. An earlier analysis of several hundred of the donors called V segments functional above 56.7% productive rearrangements and segregating when the between-donor standard deviation exceeded 5%. A statistical classification framework was built to diagnose cytomegalovirus status from the catalog of TCR beta chain sequences. A later analysis assigned V and J genes by comparing TCR nucleotide sequences with IMGT/GENE-DB human TR gene sequences. The TCRdist pipeline was used in a later analysis to assign CDR3 sequences and most-parsimonious VDJ recombination scenarios. In a later analysis, each TCR beta chain was defined by its CDR3 amino acid sequence together with its V-gene family, and reads without a unique V-gene family were excluded. To address suspected cross-contamination and a sequencing artifact, a later analysis removed several hundred highly shared, low-generation-probability nucleotide sequences. For each public chain, a later analysis derived a clonal expansion index from normalized ranks of inferred template counts within each repertoire. A later analysis computed generation probabilities with a VDJ recombination model fitted to out-of-frame rearrangements, and checked the results against IGoR. A later analysis scored TCR-TCR, TCR-HLA and TCR-CMV co-occurrence with hypergeometric tests, applying a repertoire-size bias correction to TCR pairs. In a later analysis, false discovery rates were estimated by permuting HLA or CMV assignments 20 times. A later analysis grouped co-occurring TCRs with DBSCAN, adding TCRdist sequence similarity when clustering within HLA-allele-positive subsets. Co-occurrence clustering excluded repertoires with fewer than 30,000 or more than 120,000 public chains, plus five with anomalous nucleotide sharing. TCRdb carries this immuneACCESS record with in-frame sequences only. Its versions omit some clonotypes, under half of them owing to an unresolved V gene in the studies checked, with the rest unexplained. V and J calls and clone size come straight from that table; D and trimming were deduced from the DNA. This sample's records show approximately 180,000 clones. About 6.5% of the sample is taken by the ten largest.

The data were taken from a study of cytomegalovirus exposure and HLA in healthy donors (dated by TCRdb to between 2016 and 2019). Turning to the overall study: In an earlier analysis of 587 of the donors, 276 Gb of sequence data and roughly 100 million unique TCR beta sequences from 150 million to 200 million T cells were reported. An early release that covered around 590 HLA-typed donors contained around 300 gigabases of sequencing data and tens of millions of unique TCR sequences. Of the 300 to 450 genotyped donors, less than 85% were placed in the genetic ancestry cluster associated with self-reported Caucasian donors. The aim of the study was to test whether cataloging public T cell receptors could identify signatures of past pathogen exposure. The study used immunosequencing to profile the T cell repertoires of 600 to 850 subjects and linked those repertoires to cytomegalovirus serostatus. Along with the approximately 650-subject first cohort, a separate validation cohort of more than 90 different subjects was used. High-throughput TCR immunosequencing, statistical association of individual TCRs with disease status, and machine learning were combined to predict cytomegalovirus infection status. A later analysis re-analyzed previously published TCR beta repertoires from 666 donors and added high-resolution HLA genotyping to study TCR occurrence patterns. Rather than using new phenotypic data, the later analysis identified candidate immune exposures from TCR beta sequences and from how often those sequences occurred across donors. In an earlier analysis of 587 of the donors, high-throughput TCR beta sequencing was used to judge whether each TCR beta V gene segment behaved as functional or pseudogenic. Donor age, sex, ethnicity and CMV serostatus were collected together with the repertoire data. A later genetic analysis took genome-wide SNP genotypes for about 55% of the 666 donors and used that subset as a discovery cohort. Every repertoire in the discovery cohort had been generated on one and the same sequencing platform. Both class I and class II loci were covered by HLA typing, at four-digit resolution. Typing coverage differed by locus: A, B, C, DRB1 and DQB1 were typed in roughly 629-640 donors, DQA1 in roughly 510, DPA1 in over 600, and DPB1 in around 440. Because of strong linkage in the cohort, five DR-DQ haplotypes were treated as single units for association and clustering. Across 300 to 400 genotyped donors of the cohort, an average of 235,054 unique TCR beta nucleotide sequences per donor were sequenced, and approximately 17% of those sequences were non-productive. Here is what the overall study found, with its caveats: Broadly in line with IMGT annotations, most TCR beta V segments showed up in productive rearrangements about 87% or about 30% of the time in an earlier analysis of under 700 of the donors. Over 15 rarely observed V segments, including chromosome 9 orphons, were excluded from the earlier analysis of about 500 of the donors because counts were too low. Specific HLA alleles were associated with 18,000 or so TCR beta sequences at a false discovery rate of 0.05 in a later analysis. The 87-base-pair reads could not distinguish some IMGT-functional V segments, including TRBV6-2 and TRBV6-3, so those segments were excluded. Strong co-occurrence of HLA alleles, especially DR and DQ, made assigning TCR associations to individual alleles difficult. In this cohort, only TCR beta chains were sequenced, and detectable features were limited by the absence of alpha or paired-chain data. According to a later genetic analysis, donors in an Asian-associated ancestry cluster had fewer N-insertions in productive TCRs than the approximately 630-donor mean. A cluster of highly shared sequence variants was judged likely to represent a technical artifact of the sequencing pipeline. The only immune exposure information available for the cohort was CMV serostatus. Because HLA typing was missing for some donors at each locus, association tests included only the typed subset. A few of the identified cytomegalovirus-associated TCR beta chains were confirmed in vitro to be specific for cytomegalovirus antigens. According to a later analysis, parvovirus B19, influenza, CMV and Epstein-Barr virus appeared linked to several top co-occurrence clusters. A later analysis found that TCR association rates varied across HLA loci, with DRB1 alleles showing the most associated TCRs and HLA-C alleles the fewest. In a later analysis, most CMV-associated TCR beta chains were found to appear HLA-restricted, with HLA associations seemingly driven largely by CMV exposure. The classifier was reported to diagnose cytomegalovirus status with high specificity and sensitivity in both the original cohort and the validation cohort. In the study, about 150 TCR beta chains were listed as associated with cytomegalovirus. A later genetic analysis associated a missense DCLRE1C variant with V-gene and J-gene trimming of TCR beta chains, and an independent cohort replicated the association. A later analysis found that HLA-associated TCR beta chains were more clonally expanded and had lower generation probabilities than equally common non-associated chains. A further reported finding was that TCR beta sequences accurately predicted the HLA-A and HLA-B alleles for most subjects in the first cohort. While some public TCRs were present in many individuals, most TCR sequences turned up only very rarely across donors. The presence/absence analyses assumed that sequencing depth was roughly uniform across donors, and that assumption may not be true. It was suggested by the authors that the approach could potentially be generalized to other disease states and immunological phenotypes. Correlated functional status among segregating V segments might reflect linkage disequilibrium, but an unknown experimental factor could not be ruled out.

The sequence was obtained from a man aged 25-40 years in good health and CMV-seronegative. The V and J segments used are TRBV10-3 and TRBJ2-2; 8 nucleotides in the junction match TRBD2. Sequencing was carried out using PBMCs. The CDR3: CAIGLGGSGTTNTGELFF. The sequence in DNA is TGTGCCATCGGGCTGGGGGGTAGCGGGACGACGAACACCGGGGAGCTGTTTTTT.